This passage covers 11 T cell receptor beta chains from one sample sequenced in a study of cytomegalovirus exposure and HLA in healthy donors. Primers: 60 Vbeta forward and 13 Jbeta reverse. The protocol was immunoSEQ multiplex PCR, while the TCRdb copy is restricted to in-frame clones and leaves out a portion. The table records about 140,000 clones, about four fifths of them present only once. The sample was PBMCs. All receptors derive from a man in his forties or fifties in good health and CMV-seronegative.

Here the CDR3 DNA reads TGTGCCAGTAGAAGACAGGGGAACACCGGGGAGCTGTTTTTT. Protein sequence: CASRRQGNTGELFF. This rearrangement joins TRBV19 to TRBJ2-2; the match to TRBD1 covers 7 bases. The V gene end was trimmed by 6 bases and the J gene end by 1 base; junction bases not matched to a gene: 2. The CDR3 is 14 residues long. Germline V gene lookup returns CDR1 LNHDA and CDR2 SQIVND (reference sequence).

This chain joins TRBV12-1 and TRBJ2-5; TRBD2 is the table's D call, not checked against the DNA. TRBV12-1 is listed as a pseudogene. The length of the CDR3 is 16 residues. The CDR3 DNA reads TGTGCCAGCAGCTTTATCGGGACTCTGTACCAAGAGACCCAGTACTTC. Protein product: CASSFIGTLYQETQYF.

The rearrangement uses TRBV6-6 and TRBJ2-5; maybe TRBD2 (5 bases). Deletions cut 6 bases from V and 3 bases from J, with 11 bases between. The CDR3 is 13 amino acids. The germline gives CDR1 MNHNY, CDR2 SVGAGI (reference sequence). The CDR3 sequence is CASRTGNKETQYF. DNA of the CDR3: TGTGCCAGCAGGACGGGGAACAAAGAGACCCAGTACTTC.

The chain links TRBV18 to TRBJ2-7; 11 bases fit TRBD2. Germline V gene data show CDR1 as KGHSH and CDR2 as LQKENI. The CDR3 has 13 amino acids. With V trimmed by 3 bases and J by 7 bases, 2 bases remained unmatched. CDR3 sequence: CASSPGLAEEQYF. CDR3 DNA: TGTGCCAGCTCACCGGGACTAGCGGAGGAGCAGTACTTC.

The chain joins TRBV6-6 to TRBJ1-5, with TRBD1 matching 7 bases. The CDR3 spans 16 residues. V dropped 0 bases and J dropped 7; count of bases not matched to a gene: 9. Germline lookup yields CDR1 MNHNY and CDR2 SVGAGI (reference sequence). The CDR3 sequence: CASSYSGQSFPQPQHF. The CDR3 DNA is TGTGCCAGCAGTTACTCGGGACAGTCCTTCCCCCAGCCCCAGCATTTT.

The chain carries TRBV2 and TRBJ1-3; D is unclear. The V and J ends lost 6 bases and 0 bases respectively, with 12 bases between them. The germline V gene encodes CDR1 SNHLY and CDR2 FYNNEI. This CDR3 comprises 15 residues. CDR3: CASRPKRVSGNTIYF. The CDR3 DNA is TGTGCCAGCAGACCCAAACGGGTCTCTGGAAACACCATATATTTT.

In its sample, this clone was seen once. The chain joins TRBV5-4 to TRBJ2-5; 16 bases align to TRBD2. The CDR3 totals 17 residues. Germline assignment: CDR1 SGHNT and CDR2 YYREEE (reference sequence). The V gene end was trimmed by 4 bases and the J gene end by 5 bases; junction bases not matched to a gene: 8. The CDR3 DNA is TGTGCCAGCAGCCCCGGGACTAGCGGGGGGGAAGGGGAGACCCAGTACTTC. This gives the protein CASSPGTSGGEGETQYF.

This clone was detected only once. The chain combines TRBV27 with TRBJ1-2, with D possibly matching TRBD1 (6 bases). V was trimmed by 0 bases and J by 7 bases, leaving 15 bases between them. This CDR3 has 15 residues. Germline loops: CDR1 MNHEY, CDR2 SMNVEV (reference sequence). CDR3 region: CASSLSSLQGSGYTF. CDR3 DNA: TGTGCCAGCAGTTTATCCTCATTACAGGGTAGTGGCTACACCTTC.

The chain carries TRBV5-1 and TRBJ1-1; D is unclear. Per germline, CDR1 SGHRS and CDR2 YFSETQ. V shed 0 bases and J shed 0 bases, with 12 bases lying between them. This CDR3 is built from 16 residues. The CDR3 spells CASSLVAGSMNTEAFF. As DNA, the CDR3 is TGCGCCAGCAGCTTGGTTGCAGGATCCATGAACACTGAAGCTTTCTTT.

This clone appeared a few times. The chain's CDR3 is CASSEVTGPNSPLHF. The DNA for the CDR3 is TGTGCCAGCAGTGAGGTGACAGGGCCTAATTCACCCCTCCACTTT. The chain combines TRBV6-1 with TRBJ1-6, with 7 bases identical to TRBD1. The CDR3 loop spans 15 amino acids. J lost 6 bases, V lost 3 bases, and 5 bases had no gene match. Germline V lookup: CDR1 MNHNS, CDR2 SASEGT.

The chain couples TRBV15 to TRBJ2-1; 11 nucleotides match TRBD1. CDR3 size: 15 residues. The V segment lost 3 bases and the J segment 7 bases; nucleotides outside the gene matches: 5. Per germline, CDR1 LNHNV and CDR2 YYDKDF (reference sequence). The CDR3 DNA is TGTGCCACCAGCAGGACACGGGACAGGGGGAATGAGCAGTTCTTC. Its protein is CATSRTRDRGNEQFF.